Described below is a single TCR beta chain sequence and its context. By sample share, this clone is medium-sized (0.01 to 0.1%). Its antigen target is currently unknown. One base away there is no much larger clone; base qualities are not given. Library preparation used PCR. The sequencer was an Illumina HiSeq 4000. High-throughput sequencing was used to profile the TCR beta-chain CDR3 region of every patient. Turning to the authors' computational methods: The researchers built a classifier to tell apart papillary thyroid cancer patients with distant metastasis, based on CDR3 differences among clinicopathological groups. Repertoire diversity was assessed with the Shannon index, and tumor-blood repertoire similarity with the Morisita-Horn index. The public reads were reanalyzed by TCRdb: fastp trimming at Q25, MiXCR alignment, in-frame beta chains only. The V and J calls and clone size come from TCRdb's table, not from the authors' own analysis. The sample yields around 41,000 clones; roughly 27% were counted once. The top ten clonotypes cover 9.9% of the sample.

Before undergoing thyroid surgery, none of the patients had been given any kind of treatment. Patient clinical samples collected from about 2011 to 2018 were retrospectively analysed using T-cell receptor beta sequencing. Trimming removed 0 bases from V and 5 bases from J, leaving 11 bases between the germline ends. CDR1 and CDR2, per the germline V gene (reference sequence), are DFQATT and SNEGSKA. The CDR3 holds 14 amino acids from the cysteine to the phenylalanine. Here the CDR3 DNA is all that survives: 42 bases in frame from base 1. This entry comes from a study of metastatic and nonmetastatic thyroid tumors (dated by TCRdb to the early 2020s). General notes on the study: Repertoires from peripheral blood and from tumor or nodule tissue samples of malignant and benign thyroid patients were compared.

What the authors observed across the whole study: In both blood and tumor samples, TCR beta diversity was reported to be significantly higher in malignant tumors than in benign nodules.

This clonotype was sampled from a male donor with papillary thyroid cancer or a benign thyroid nodule (not recorded which). Some clones in this sample may be carry-over from other donors' samples. Material for sequencing was blood. The rearrangement joined TRBV20-1 to TRBJ1-5; a tentative D call is TRBD1 (5 bases match). The DNA sequence is given as TGCAGTGCTAGAGATATCCAGGGAGATCAGCCCCAGCATTTT. The encoded protein is CSARDIQGDQPQHF.